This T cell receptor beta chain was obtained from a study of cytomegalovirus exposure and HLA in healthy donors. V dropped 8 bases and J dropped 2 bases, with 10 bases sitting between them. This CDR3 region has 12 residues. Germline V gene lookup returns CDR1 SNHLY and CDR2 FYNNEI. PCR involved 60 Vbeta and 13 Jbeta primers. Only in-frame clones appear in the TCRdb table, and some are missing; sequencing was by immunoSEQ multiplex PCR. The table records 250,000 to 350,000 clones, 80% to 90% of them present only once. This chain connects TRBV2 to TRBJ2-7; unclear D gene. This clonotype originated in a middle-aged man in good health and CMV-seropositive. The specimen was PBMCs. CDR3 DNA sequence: TGTGCCAGCGGTCTCCTAACCTACGAGCAGTACTTC. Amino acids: CASGLLTYEQYF.